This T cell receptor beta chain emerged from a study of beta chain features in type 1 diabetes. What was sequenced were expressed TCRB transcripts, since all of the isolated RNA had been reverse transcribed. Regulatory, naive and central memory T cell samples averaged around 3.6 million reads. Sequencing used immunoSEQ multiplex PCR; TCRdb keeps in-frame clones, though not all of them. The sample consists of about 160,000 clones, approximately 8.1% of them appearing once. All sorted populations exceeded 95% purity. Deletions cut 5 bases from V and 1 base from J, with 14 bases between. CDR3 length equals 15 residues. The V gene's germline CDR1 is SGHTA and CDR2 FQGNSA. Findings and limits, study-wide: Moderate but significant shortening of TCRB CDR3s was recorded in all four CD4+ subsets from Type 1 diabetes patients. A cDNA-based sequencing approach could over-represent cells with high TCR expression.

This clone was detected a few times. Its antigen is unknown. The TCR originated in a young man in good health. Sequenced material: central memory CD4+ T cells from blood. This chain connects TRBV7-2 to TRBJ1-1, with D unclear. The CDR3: CASSPTGGSNTEAFF. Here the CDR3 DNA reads TGTGCCAGCAGCCCGACCGGCGGGTCGAACACTGAAGCTTTCTTT.